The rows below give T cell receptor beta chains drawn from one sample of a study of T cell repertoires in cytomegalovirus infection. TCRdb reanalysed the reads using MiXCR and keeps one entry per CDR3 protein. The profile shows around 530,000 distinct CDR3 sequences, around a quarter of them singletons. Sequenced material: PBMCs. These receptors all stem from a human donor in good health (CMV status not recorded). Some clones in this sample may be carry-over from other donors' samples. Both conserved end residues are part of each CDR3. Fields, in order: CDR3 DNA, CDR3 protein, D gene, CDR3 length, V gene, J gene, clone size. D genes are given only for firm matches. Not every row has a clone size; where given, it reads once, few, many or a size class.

TGTGCCGGCAATGAAGGACAGGGGGCTTTTTCACCCCTCCACTTT	CAGNEGQGAFSPLHF	TRBD1	15	TRBV6-5	TRBJ1-6	few
TGTGCCAGCTCACCATCGGGGGGCTACTATGGCTACACCTTC	CASSPSGGYYGYTF	.	14	TRBV18	TRBJ1-2	few
TGCGCCAGCAGCTTGGGCCTCCTACAATGGGAGCAGTTCTTC	CASSLGLLQWEQFF	.	14	TRBV5-1	TRBJ2-1	.
TGTGCCAGCAGTGCGGACGGAGGCGAGCAGTACTTC	CASSADGGEQYF	.	12	TRBV9	TRBJ2-7	.
TGTGCCAGCAGTTTTGGTCGTAGGGGGCCACGCTTC	CASSFGRRGPRF	TRBD1	12	TRBV12-3/TRBV12-4	TRBJ2-7	.
TGTGCCAGCAGCTTAAGCTTATACGAGCAGTACTTC	CASSLSLYEQYF	.	12	TRBV7-2	TRBJ2-7	many
TGTGCCAGCAGTACTACAGGAGCCAAAAACATTCAGTACTTC	CASSTTGAKNIQYF	.	14	TRBV6-2/TRBV6-3	TRBJ2-4	.
TGTGCCAGCAGCCATGTGGACGGCACAGATACGCAGTATTTT	CASSHVDGTDTQYF	.	14	TRBV7-6	TRBJ2-3	many
TGCGCCAGCAGCCCAGGTATATCCTATGGCTACACCTTC	CASSPGISYGYTF	.	13	TRBV4-3	TRBJ1-2	few
TGCGCCAGCAGCTTGGGACAGACCTCCGGGGGCTACACCTTC	CASSLGQTSGGYTF	.	14	TRBV5-1	TRBJ1-2	.
TGTGCCAGCAGTTACGAGACTAGCGGGAGGAGCACAGATACGCAGTATTTT	CASSYETSGRSTDTQYF	TRBD2	17	TRBV6-2/TRBV6-3	TRBJ2-3	.
TGTGCCAGTACCCCGGAGGGGTATAGCAATCAGCCCCAGCATTTT	CASTPEGYSNQPQHF	.	15	TRBV19	TRBJ1-5	.
TGTGCCAGCAGCCCTCAGGCCACTAACTATGGCTACACCTTC	CASSPQATNYGYTF	.	14	TRBV7-9	TRBJ1-2	.
TGTGCCAGCAGCTTGTCTGGCCAGTCGGCCTACAATGAGCAGTTCTTC	CASSLSGQSAYNEQFF	.	16	TRBV5-4	TRBJ2-1	few
TGTGCCAGAAGTGAATTGGCGGGGGATCAGCCCCAGCATTTT	CARSELAGDQPQHF	.	14	TRBV2	TRBJ1-5	.
TGTGCCAGCAGCCCCCCGGGCGGGGGGAGCTCCTACAATGAGCAGTTCTTC	CASSPPGGGSSYNEQFF	TRBD2	17	TRBV7-9	TRBJ2-1	few
TGTGCCAGCAGACAACTTACTAGCATCTTCTACAATGAGCAGTTCTTC	CASRQLTSIFYNEQFF	.	16	TRBV27	TRBJ2-1	.
TGCAGTGTTAGGGGTAGCAGACATAGCACAGATACGCAGTATTTT	CSVRGSRHSTDTQYF	.	15	TRBV20-1	TRBJ2-3	.
TGTGCCAGCAGTTACAGGGTGAGCACTGAAGCTTTCTTT	CASSYRVSTEAFF	.	13	TRBV9	TRBJ1-1	few
TGTGCCAGCAGCCCCCGGGCCCCAAGCCATGAAGCTTTCTTT	CASSPRAPSHEAFF	.	14	TRBV7-9	TRBJ1-1	few
TGTGCCTGGAGTGGAGGGAGGCTGCAAGAGACCCAGTACTTC	CAWSGGRLQETQYF	.	14	TRBV30	TRBJ2-5	.
TGTGCCAGTAGAAGGGACCCGGATTCGAAGCCCCAGCATTTT	CASRRDPDSKPQHF	.	14	TRBV19	TRBJ1-5	.
TGCAGTGCTCCCAGACAGGGAAGCAATCAGCCCCAGCATTTT	CSAPRQGSNQPQHF	TRBD1	14	TRBV20-1	TRBJ1-5	.
TGTGCCAGCAGCCGAGACAGGGGAGGGGGCTACACCTTC	CASSRDRGGGYTF	TRBD1	13	TRBV7-2	TRBJ1-2	many
TGTGCCACCAGCAGGGGGGGACAGGTCCAAACCAATCAGCCCCAGCATTTT	CATSRGGQVQTNQPQHF	TRBD1	17	TRBV15	TRBJ1-5	.
TGCGCCAGCAGCTTGGCTGCGACCCCAAGATGGATCTACACCTTC	CASSLAATPRWIYTF	.	15	TRBV5-1	TRBJ1-2	once
TGTGCCAGCAGCTTAAGGGGCAGGGGGCTGGGTGGCTACACCTTC	CASSLRGRGLGGYTF	TRBD1	15	TRBV7-2	TRBJ1-2	many
TGCGCCAGCAGCAGAGGACTAGCGGGAGGAACGGCCCCAGATACGCAGTATTTT	CASSRGLAGGTAPDTQYF	TRBD2	18	TRBV5-1	TRBJ2-3	once